Each of the 20 T cell receptor beta chains below was sequenced from the same sample in a study of T cell responses to AZD1222 COVID-19 vaccine. Sequencing used immunoSEQ multiplex PCR; TCRdb keeps in-frame clones, though not all of them. The sample records about 130,000 clones, 90% to 95% being singletons. The material was peripheral blood, obtained 28 days after the second AZD1222 dose. The source of these receptors is an adult who received the AZD1222 COVID-19 vaccine.

This rearrangement joins TRBV9 to TRBJ2-5, with 7 bases lining up with TRBD2. The J segment lost 7 bases and the V segment lost 0 bases, leaving 6 bases of the junction unmatched. The CDR3 is made up of 14 amino acids. Per germline, CDR1 SGDLS and CDR2 YYNGEE. CDR3 coding DNA: TGTGCCAGCAGCGTAGCCCAGCGGGGAGGGACCCAGTACTTC. Translated: CASSVAQRGGTQYF.

V usage is TRBV18 and J usage is TRBJ2-3; TRBD1 is a possible D gene (6 bases). Germline CDR1 is KGHSH and CDR2 is LQKENI. Trimming cost V 0 bases and J 4 bases, with 11 bases left between them. This CDR3 region has 15 residues. Here the CDR3 DNA reads TGTGCCAGCTCACCACCGGGGACATCTGCAGATACGCAGTATTTT. Its translation is CASSPPGTSADTQYF.

V is TRBV4-2 and J is TRBJ1-2, with TRBD1 matching over 11 bases. Germline V CDR1 and CDR2: LGHNA, YNFKEQ. The J segment lost 4 bases and the V segment lost 4 bases, leaving 11 bases of the junction unmatched. This CDR3 region has 17 residues. The CDR3 loop reads CASSLGQGAGFFYGYTF. In DNA, the CDR3 is TGTGCCAGCAGCCTAGGACAGGGGGCCGGCTTTTTCTATGGCTACACCTTC.

The chain combines TRBV4-3 with TRBJ2-6; 8 bases agree with TRBD1. Germline assignment: CDR1 LGHNA and CDR2 YSLEER. The CDR3 has 18 residues. The J segment lost 1 base and the V segment lost 0 bases, leaving 5 bases of the junction unmatched. The CDR3 region is CASSQETGQVSGANVLTF. The CDR3 bases are TGCGCCAGCAGCCAAGAGACGGGACAGGTTTCTGGGGCCAACGTCCTGACTTTC.

The chain joins TRBV7-2 to TRBJ1-2; 7 bases fit TRBD1. Per the germline V gene, CDR1 is SGHTA and CDR2 is FQGNSA. This CDR3 has 14 amino acids. Trimming removed 1 base from V and 4 bases from J; junction bases left unmatched: 3. The chain's CDR3 is CASSLEGQLYGYTF. CDR3 in DNA: TGTGCCAGCAGCTTAGAGGGACAGCTCTATGGCTACACCTTC. The full variable domain, with the rest looked up from reference TRBV7-2 and TRBJ1-2, is GAGVSQSPSNKVTEKGKDVELRCDPISGHTALYWYRQSLGQGLEFLIYFQGNSAPDKSGLPSDRFSAERTGGSVSTLTIQRTQQEDSAVYLCASSLEGQLYGYTFGSGTRLTVV.

The rearrangement joins TRBV19 to TRBJ1-2; D ambiguous. Trimming removed 5 bases from V and 3 bases from J, with 13 bases in between. The CDR3 contains 14 residues. Germline V gene sequence: CDR1 LNHDA, CDR2 SQIVND (reference sequence). CDR3 sequence reads: CASSHRRVDYGYTF. DNA of the CDR3: TGTGCCAGTAGTCACCGACGGGTGGACTATGGCTACACCTTC.

The chain is built from TRBV29-1 and TRBJ2-2, with D unclear. From germline, CDR1 is SQVTM and CDR2 ANQGSEA. The CDR3 sequence is 15 residues long. V was shortened by 5 bases and J by 1 base, with 14 bases between the two germline ends. The CDR3: CSVSLASLNTGELFF. The CDR3 bases are TGCAGCGTTTCATTGGCCAGTTTGAACACCGGGGAGCTGTTTTTT.

This clone was counted once. The chain joins TRBV11-3 to TRBJ2-5; D ambiguous. CDR1 and CDR2 (germline): SGHNT, YENEEA. V gave up 5 bases and J gave up 7 bases, with 17 bases separating them. This CDR3 is built from 14 residues. CDR3 DNA sequence: TGTGCCAGCAGCACGACCAGCCTGGGCGGGACCCAGTACTTC. This translates into CASSTTSLGGTQYF.

The rearrangement uses TRBV9 and TRBJ1-6, with no clear D. CDR1 is SGDLS and CDR2 is YYNGEE in the germline V gene. The CDR3 is 14 amino acids. Trimming shortened V by 0 bases and J by 13 bases, and 14 bases separated the two germline ends. CDR3 residues: CASSVGYGSQPLHF. CDR3 DNA sequence: TGTGCCAGCAGCGTAGGTTATGGATCACAGCCCCTCCACTTT.

The chain is built from TRBV3-1 (or the pseudogene TRBV3-2) and TRBJ2-2, with TRBD2 matching over 7 bases. V shed 3 bases and J 0 bases; nucleotides not matched to a gene: 10. Looked up from germline, CDR1 is LGHDT and CDR2 is YNNKEL (reference sequence). The CDR3 extends over 18 amino acids. In DNA, the CDR3 is TGTGCCAGCAGCCAGTCGCTAGCGGCCCTAGCGAACACCGGGGAGCTGTTTTTT. Translated: CASSQSLAALANTGELFF.

The V gene is TRBV7-8, the J gene TRBJ1-4; no reliable D call. CDR1 and CDR2 from the germline V gene are SGHVS and FQNEAQ. V lost 2 bases and J lost 0, with 10 bases in between. CDR3 size: 16 residues. For the CDR3, the DNA is TGTGCCAGCAGCTTATTACGGGATGCAACTAATGAAAAACTGTTTTTT. Residues: CASSLLRDATNEKLFF.

The rearrangement uses TRBV7-6 and TRBJ2-5; D may be TRBD1 (5 bases). This CDR3 contains 15 residues. Trimming pared 0 bases from V and 3 bases from J, leaving 11 bases between. The germline V gene encodes CDR1 SGHVS and CDR2 FNYEAQ. The CDR3 nucleotides are TGTGCCAGCAGCTTAGCGAGGACACCAAAAGAGACCCAGTACTTC. This sequence encodes CASSLARTPKETQYF.

The genes are TRBV30 and TRBJ2-2, with 7 bases identical to TRBD1. The length of the CDR3 is 14 residues. Germline V gene lookup returns CDR1 GTSNPN and CDR2 SVGIG (reference sequence). In DNA form, the CDR3 reads TGTGCTTCAGGAGAGGGGGCGACCACCGGGGAGCTGTTTTTT. Translating gives CASGEGATTGELFF.

V and J are TRBV29-1 and TRBJ1-5; 8 bases agree with TRBD1. V lost 7 bases to trimming and J lost 7 bases; unmatched junction nucleotides: 9. Germline V lookup: CDR1 SQVTM, CDR2 ANQGSEA. CDR3 size: 13 residues. In nucleotides, the CDR3 is TGCAGCGCCGACCCGGGACAGGAACAGCCCCAGCATTTT. The encoded protein is CSADPGQEQPQHF.

Only one count was recorded for this clone. This chain links TRBV6-1 with TRBJ1-4; D is perhaps TRBD1 (6 bases). The V gene lost 3 bases and the J gene lost 4 bases, with 12 bases spanning the gap. The CDR3 covers 15 residues. Germline V gene lookup returns CDR1 MNHNS and CDR2 SASEGT. This chain's CDR3 is CASSEGTGINEKLFF. The DNA for the CDR3 is TGTGCCAGCAGTGAGGGTACAGGGATTAATGAAAAACTGTTTTTT.

The CDR3 region is CASSDSGFNSPLHF. The CDR3 nucleotides are TGTGCCAGCAGTGATTCAGGATTTAATTCACCCCTCCACTTT. The gene calls are TRBV6-1 and TRBJ1-6, with D unclear. Germline CDR1 reads MNHNS; CDR2 reads SASEGT. Trimming left V 3 bases short and J 6 bases short, with 9 bases between. The CDR3 runs 14 residues.

The chain uses TRBV4-1 and TRBJ2-2, with TRBD2 matching 14 bases. Looked up from germline, CDR1 is MGHRA and CDR2 is YSYEKL. The CDR3 has 18 residues. The junction had 5 bases not matched to a gene; V was cut back by 3 bases and J by 2 bases. The CDR3 region has the DNA TGCGCCAGCAGCCACCTGGGACTAGCGGGGGTTAACACCGGGGAGCTGTTTTTT. Its translation is CASSHLGLAGVNTGELFF.

The chain joins TRBV21-1 to TRBJ1-1. TRBV21-1 is reported as a pseudogene. The CDR3 spans 16 residues. As DNA, the CDR3 is TGTGCCAGCAGCAAACCGTTTTGGACCGGGGCTGCTGAAGCTTTCTTT. This codes for CASSKPFWTGAAEAFF.

The V and J genes are TRBV5-1 and TRBJ1-2, with TRBD1 identical over 7 bases. V dropped 0 bases and J dropped 5; count of bases not matched to a gene: 4. The length of the CDR3 is 14 residues. The V gene's germline CDR1 is SGHRS and CDR2 YFSETQ. The CDR3 DNA sequence: TGCGCCAGCAGCTTGGATTCAGGGGGGTATGGCTACACCTTC. It translates to CASSLDSGGYGYTF.

The CDR3 spells CASSLAGGSGNTIYF. CDR3 in DNA: TGTGCCAGCAGCTTAGCCGGAGGGAGCGGAAACACCATATATTTT. The V gene is TRBV7-9, the J gene TRBJ1-3, with no clear D. Germline-derived CDR1 and CDR2 are SEHNR and FQNEAQ (reference sequence). The CDR3 contains 15 residues. V shed 0 bases and J shed 4 bases, with 10 bases lying between them.